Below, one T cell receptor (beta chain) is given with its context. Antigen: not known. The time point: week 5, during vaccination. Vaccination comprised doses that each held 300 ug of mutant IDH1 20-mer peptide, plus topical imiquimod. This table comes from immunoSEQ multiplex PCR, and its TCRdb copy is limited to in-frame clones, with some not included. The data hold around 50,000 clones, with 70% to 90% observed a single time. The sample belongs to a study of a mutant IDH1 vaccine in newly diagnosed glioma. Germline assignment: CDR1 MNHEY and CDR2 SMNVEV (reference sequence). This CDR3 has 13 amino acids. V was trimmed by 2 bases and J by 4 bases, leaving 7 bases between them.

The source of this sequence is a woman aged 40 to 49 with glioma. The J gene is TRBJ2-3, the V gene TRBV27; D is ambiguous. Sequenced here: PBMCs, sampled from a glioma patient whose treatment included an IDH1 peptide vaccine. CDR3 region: CASSLKRADTQYF. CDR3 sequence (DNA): TGTGCCAGCAGTTTAAAGCGCGCAGATACGCAGTATTTT.